This TCR beta chain came from a study of cytomegalovirus exposure and HLA in healthy donors. The primer mix had 60 Vbeta and 13 Jbeta primers. Original processing notes: Roughly 12 million shared chains were among around 80 million unique TCR beta chains counted in a later analysis. Assay used: immunoSEQ multiplex PCR; TCRdb lists only in-frame clones, some missing. That table supplies the V and J calls and clone size; D and trimming were determined from the DNA. The sample yields some 70,000 clones, 65% to 70% seen once. Trimming at V came to 5 bases and at J to 10 bases, leaving 10 bases not matched to a gene. The CDR3 is 15 residues long. Germline CDR1 reads SGHDT; CDR2 reads YYEEEE.

Sequenced sample: PBMCs. The chain links TRBV5-6 to TRBJ1-6, with TRBD1 identical over 9 bases. The TCR comes from a woman in her 30s in good health and CMV-seronegative. The CDR3 loop reads CASSPAGQGKSPLHF. As DNA, the CDR3 is TGTGCCAGCAGTCCTGCTGGACAGGGGAAGTCACCCCTCCACTTT. Together with reference TRBV5-6 and TRBJ1-6, the CDR3 gives the full variable domain: DAGVTQSPTHLIKTRGQQVTLRCSPKSGHDTVSWYQQALGQGPQFIFQYYEEEERQRGNFPDRFSGHQFPNYSSELNVNALLLGDSALYLCASSPAGQGKSPLHFGNGTRLTVT.